The 22 T cell receptor beta chains reported below all come from one sample, sequenced in a study of memory CD4+ T cells and cytomegalovirus serostatus. The sort gate was single viable CD3+CD4+CD8-CD45RO+ cells for memory CD4+ T cells. TCRdb keeps only in-frame clones here, not all; method: immunoSEQ multiplex PCR. The table has roughly 39,000 clones, nearly 80% seen once; the top ten hold roughly 0.76%. Sequenced: memory CD4+ T cells from blood. The source is an adult in good health and CMV-seronegative.

The chain uses TRBV7-7 and TRBJ2-2, with 8 bases fitting TRBD1. The CDR3 runs to 15 residues. Germline CDR1 and CDR2: SSHAT and FNYEAQ (reference sequence). The J segment lost 3 bases and the V segment lost 2 bases, leaving 2 bases of the junction unmatched. CDR3 sequence (DNA): TGTGCCAGCAGCTTAAACAGGGGGGACACCGGGGAGCTGTTTTTT. Amino acid sequence: CASSLNRGDTGELFF.

This clone occurred a few times. CDR3 region: CASSLTSGVGTEAFF. CDR3 sequence (DNA): TGCGCCAGCAGCCTGACAAGCGGGGTAGGTACTGAAGCTTTCTTT. This sequence joins TRBV5-1 and TRBJ1-1; D is unresolved. Germline CDR1 reads SGHRS; CDR2 reads YFSETQ. Trimming stripped 4 bases from V and 5 bases from J, with 18 bases between. This CDR3 contains 15 residues.

This chain links TRBV13 with TRBJ1-2, with 9 bases matching TRBD1. The V gene's germline CDR1 is PRHDT and CDR2 FYEKMQ (reference sequence). The CDR3 covers 14 residues. The V gene end was trimmed by 5 bases and the J gene end by 1 base; junction bases not matched to a gene: 2. CDR3 region: CASSPGQGNYGYTF. CDR3 nucleotide sequence: TGTGCCAGCAGCCCGGGACAGGGTAACTATGGCTACACCTTC.

V and J are TRBV10-3 and TRBJ2-1; 9 bases line up with TRBD2. The trim removed 4 bases at V and 6 bases at J, leaving 7 bases unmatched. Looked up from germline, CDR1 is ENHRY and CDR2 is SYGVKD. The CDR3 length is 15 residues. This CDR3 reads CAISAERGAPNEQFF. CDR3 DNA: TGTGCCATCAGTGCAGAGCGGGGGGCCCCCAATGAGCAGTTCTTC.

The CDR3 DNA is TGTGCCAGCAGCTTACTACCAGGAACTACCTACAATGAGCAGTTCTTC. Residues: CASSLLPGTTYNEQFF. This rearrangement joins TRBV7-6 to TRBJ2-1, with D hard to call. Trimming removed 2 bases from V and 2 bases from J, with 13 bases in between. From germline, CDR1 is SGHVS and CDR2 FNYEAQ. CDR3 size: 16 residues.

In the case of this clone: One junction end does not reproduce the germline sequence, and a read error may be involved. This chain joins TRBV9 and TRBJ2-5; 11 nucleotides line up with TRBD2. This CDR3 spans 15 amino acids. Germline CDR1 is SGDLS and CDR2 is YYNGEE. CDR3 sequence (DNA): TGTGCCAGCAGCGTAGGACTAGCGGGGCAAGAGATCCAGTACTTC. It encodes CASSVGLAGQEIQYF.

The V gene is TRBV6-5, the J gene TRBJ1-6; TRBD1 matches at 8 bases. Germline V gives CDR1 MNHEY, CDR2 SVGAGI. CDR3 length equals 14 residues. The ends lost 5 bases at V and 7 bases at J; junction bases unmatched: 4. The CDR3 coding sequence is TGTGCCAGCAGTAAGACAGGGGTAAATTCACCCCTCCACTTT. Translated, it gives CASSKTGVNSPLHF.

This chain uses TRBV29-1 with TRBJ1-3, with D unclear. The CDR3 consists of 12 residues. The germline V and J ends were trimmed by 4 bases and 2 bases, with 6 bases remaining between them. In germline, CDR1 is SQVTM, CDR2 ANQGSEA. The CDR3 spells CSVAETGNTIYF. The CDR3, as DNA: TGCAGCGTTGCGGAAACTGGAAACACCATATATTTT.

This clone was seen only once. The chain links TRBV6-5 to TRBJ2-3; D is possibly TRBD2 (5 bases). The CDR3 extends over 15 amino acids. Germline CDR1 is MNHEY and CDR2 is SVGAGI. Trimming stripped 0 bases from V and 3 bases from J, with 10 bases between. CDR3: CASSYSGVLTDTQYF. CDR3 nucleotides: TGTGCCAGCAGTTACTCCGGGGTTCTGACAGATACGCAGTATTTT.

This rearrangement joins TRBV5-1 to TRBJ2-3, with a possible D match to TRBD1 (6 bases). Germline V gene lookup returns CDR1 SGHRS and CDR2 YFSETQ. Deletions cut 2 bases from V and 1 base from J, with 14 bases between. The CDR3 sequence is 16 residues long. Here the CDR3 reads CASSLDVGGGTDTQYF. CDR3 in DNA: TGCGCCAGCAGCTTAGATGTAGGGGGTGGCACAGATACGCAGTATTTT.

The V call is TRBV10-2, the J call TRBJ1-1; a weak D match, TRBD1 (6 bases). CDR3 size: 16 residues. Trimming cost V 2 bases and J 7 bases, with 20 bases left between them. The germline V gene has CDR1 WSHSY and CDR2 SAAADI. The CDR3 loop is CASSERAAFGQIEAFF. As DNA, the CDR3 is TGCGCCAGCAGTGAGAGGGCCGCGTTCGGACAGATTGAAGCTTTCTTT.

The genes are TRBV5-1 and TRBJ1-1, with a weak D call TRBD1 (6 bases). The CDR3 extends over 15 amino acids. Germline loops: CDR1 SGHRS, CDR2 YFSETQ. V lost 3 bases and J lost 1, with 13 bases in between. CDR3 DNA: TGCGCCAGCAGCTCTTTGGGACAACGGAACACTGAAGCTTTCTTT. It is translated as CASSSLGQRNTEAFF.

The chain links TRBV29-1 to TRBJ2-3, with D uncertain. V was pared by 3 bases and J by 3 bases, with 7 bases between. The CDR3 spans 12 residues. Germline values: CDR1 SQVTM, CDR2 ANQGSEA. CDR3 amino acids: CSVDLSTDTQYF. CDR3 coding DNA: TGCAGCGTTGATCTGAGTACAGATACGCAGTATTTT.

This clone has only a few counts. The rearrangement joins TRBV11-2 to TRBJ1-5; D unclear. The germline gives CDR1 SGHAT, CDR2 FQNNGV. CDR3 size: 14 residues. V was clipped by 0 bases and J by 3 bases, with 6 bases between them. In nucleotides, the CDR3 is TGTGCCAGCAGCTTAGATGGGATCAATCAGCCCCAGCATTTT. This sequence encodes CASSLDGINQPQHF.

This clone appeared a single time. The V call is TRBV5-1, the J call TRBJ1-1; D is unresolved. V lost 0 bases, J lost 7 bases, and 16 bases lay in between. The CDR3 extends over 15 amino acids. Germline values: CDR1 SGHRS, CDR2 YFSETQ. The CDR3 region has the DNA TGCGCCAGCAGCTTGGATAAGCCCTTGGTGGGTGAAGCTTTCTTT. Protein product: CASSLDKPLVGEAFF.

V and J are TRBV2 and TRBJ1-1; D is unclear. The V gene's germline CDR1 is SNHLY and CDR2 FYNNEI. Trimming cost V 1 base and J 1 base, with 4 bases left between them. There are 13 residues in the CDR3. CDR3 amino acids: CASSEEGNTEAFF. The CDR3 coding sequence is TGTGCCAGCAGTGAAGAGGGGAACACTGAAGCTTTCTTT. The full variable domain, in which reference TRBV2 and TRBJ1-1 provide the parts outside the CDR3, is EPEVTQTPSHQVTQMGQEVILRCVPISNHLYFYWYRQILGQKVEFLVSFYNNEISEKSEIFDDQFSVERPDGSNFTLKIRSTKLEDSAMYFCASSEEGNTEAFFGQGTRLTVV.

V gene TRBV30 combines with J gene TRBJ2-5, with D hard to call. CDR1 and CDR2 (germline): GTSNPN, SVGIG (reference sequence). The CDR3 sequence is 13 residues long. The ends were cut back, 0 bases at V and 4 bases at J, with 9 bases in the middle. This CDR3 is CAWSVLAGETQYF. The CDR3 DNA reads as TGTGCCTGGAGTGTACTGGCTGGAGAGACCCAGTACTTC.

This clone was observed a few times. The rearrangement links TRBV5-4 to TRBJ2-1; TRBD2 aligns across 11 bases. Germline V gene lookup returns CDR1 SGHNT and CDR2 YYREEE (reference sequence). The V and J ends lost 5 bases and 0 bases, in that order; junction bases with no gene match: 7. The CDR3 loop spans 17 amino acids. The CDR3 DNA is TGTGCCAGCAGTCGCGGGACTAGCGGAACCTCCTACAATGAGCAGTTCTTC. It specifies CASSRGTSGTSYNEQFF.

This clone was detected only a few times. This chain uses TRBV19 with TRBJ2-3; no clear D gene. This CDR3 spans 13 amino acids. V was pared by 3 bases and J by 6 bases, with 10 bases between. Per the germline V gene, CDR1 is LNHDA and CDR2 is SQIVND (reference sequence). CDR3 coding DNA: TGTGCCAGTAGTATGTCGAGCCGGGATACGCAGTATTTT. Its protein is CASSMSSRDTQYF. Looking up the rest from reference TRBV19 and TRBJ2-3 gives the full variable domain: DGGITQSPKYLFRKEGQNVTLSCEQNLNHDAMYWYRQDPGQGLRLIYYSQIVNDFQKGDIAEGYSVSREKKESFPLTVTSAQKNPTAFYLCASSMSSRDTQYFGPGTRLTVL.

CDR3 DNA sequence: TGCGCCAGCAGCTTGTCCGCCGGGACCGCGAGAACCGGGGAGCTGTTTTTT. This encodes CASSLSAGTARTGELFF. The chain has TRBV5-1 and TRBJ2-2; the D gene could be TRBD1 or TRBD2 (5 bases each). The CDR3 is made up of 17 amino acids. The V end lost 1 base, the J end lost 5 bases, and 18 bases lay between the germline ends. Germline CDR1 and CDR2: SGHRS and YFSETQ.

This chain joins TRBV6-1 and TRBJ2-5, with 8 bases matching TRBD1. The CDR3 has 16 residues. V gave up 4 bases and J gave up 2 bases; unmatched junction bases: 9. The germline gives CDR1 MNHNS, CDR2 SASEGT. CDR3 coding DNA: TGTGCCAGCAGTGGACAGGGGCCATGGGGGCAAGAGACCCAGTACTTC. Translating gives CASSGQGPWGQETQYF.

This chain's CDR3 is CASSIPRGQGLPGELFF. Written as DNA, the CDR3 is TGTGCCAGTAGTATTCCCCGTGGACAGGGACTCCCCGGGGAGCTGTTTTTT. The chain joins TRBV19 to TRBJ2-2, with 8 bases identical to TRBD1. CDR3 length: 17 amino acids. J gave up 6 bases and V 3 bases, and 12 bases lay outside the gene matches. Germline V CDR1 and CDR2: LNHDA, SQIVND (reference sequence).